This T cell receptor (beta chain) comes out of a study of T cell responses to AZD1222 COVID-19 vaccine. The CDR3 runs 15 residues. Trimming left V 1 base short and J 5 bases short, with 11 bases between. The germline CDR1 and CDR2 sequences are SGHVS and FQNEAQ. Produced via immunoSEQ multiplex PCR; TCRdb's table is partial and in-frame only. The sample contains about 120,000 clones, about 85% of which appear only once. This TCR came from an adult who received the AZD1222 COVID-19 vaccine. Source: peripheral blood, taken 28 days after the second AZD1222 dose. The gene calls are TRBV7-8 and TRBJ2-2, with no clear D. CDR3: CASSLVALRTGELFF. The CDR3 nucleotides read TGTGCCAGCAGCTTAGTGGCCCTGAGAACCGGGGAGCTGTTTTTT. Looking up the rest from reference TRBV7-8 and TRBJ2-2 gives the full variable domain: GAGVSQSPRYKVAKRGQDVALRCDPISGHVSLFWYQQALGQGPEFLTYFQNEAQLDKSGLPSDRFFAERPEGSVSTLKIQRTQQEDSAVYLCASSLVALRTGELFFGEGSRLTVL.